This TCR beta chain was sequenced for a study of CD8+ T cells in alopecia areata. General study results and limits: An increase in clonality over normal scalp was evident in lesional scalp, especially alopecia totalis/universalis. Mouse data revealed clearer TCR sharing than patient data did, a gap possibly tied to HLA.

This clone has just a few counts. The antigen is not known. The treatment is: oral pan-JAK inhibitor, 5-10 mg twice daily. Germline-derived CDR1 and CDR2 are SNHLY and FYNNEI. The CDR3 is 11 amino acids. The ends were cut back, 10 bases at V and 3 bases at J, with 10 bases in the middle. RNA was extracted and reverse transcribed into cDNA as the sequencing template. Sequencing used immunoSEQ multiplex PCR; TCRdb keeps in-frame clones, though not all of them. Of around 120,000 clones listed, approximately 60% are singletons. The specimen comprised CD4+ T cells sorted from blood, sampled at week 4, from a patient treated with tofacitinib. The clonotype comes from a human donor with alopecia areata. The V call is TRBV2, the J call TRBJ2-7, with a possible D match to TRBD1 (6 bases). The CDR3 region is CATGQSYEQYF. The CDR3 DNA is TGTGCCACCGGACAGAGCTACGAGCAGTACTTC.